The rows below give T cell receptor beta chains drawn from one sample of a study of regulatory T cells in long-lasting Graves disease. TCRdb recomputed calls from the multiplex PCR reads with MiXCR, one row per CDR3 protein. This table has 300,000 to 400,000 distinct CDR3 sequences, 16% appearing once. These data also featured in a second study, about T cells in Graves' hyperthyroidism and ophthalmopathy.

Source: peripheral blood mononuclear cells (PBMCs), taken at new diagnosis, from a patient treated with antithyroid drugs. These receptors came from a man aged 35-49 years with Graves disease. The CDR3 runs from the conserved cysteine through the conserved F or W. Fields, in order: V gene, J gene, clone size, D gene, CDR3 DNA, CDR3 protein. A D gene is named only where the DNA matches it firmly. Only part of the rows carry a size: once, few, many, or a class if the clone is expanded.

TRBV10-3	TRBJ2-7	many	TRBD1	TGTGCCATCAGTGACTCGACTGCCAGGGGGAGTTACGAGCAGTACTTC	CAISDSTARGSYEQYF
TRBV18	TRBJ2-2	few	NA	TGTGCCAGCTCACTACAGAGGCAGGGGAACACCGGGGAGCTGTTTTTT	CASSLQRQGNTGELFF
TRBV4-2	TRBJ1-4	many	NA	TGTGCCAGCAGCCAAGTAGCAGCCGATAATGAAAAACTGTTTTTT	CASSQVAADNEKLFF
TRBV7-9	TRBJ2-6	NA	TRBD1	TGTGCCAGCAGGATAGGGACAGGGGGGCCCTCCTCTGGGGCCAACGTCCTGACTTTC	CASRIGTGGPSSGANVLTF
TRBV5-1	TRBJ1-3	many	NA	TGCGCCAGCAAATCAGAGCCTGGAAACACCATATATTTT	CASKSEPGNTIYF
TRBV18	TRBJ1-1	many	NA	TGTGCCAGCTCACAGAGGGTCGGAACTGAAGCTTTCTTT	CASSQRVGTEAFF
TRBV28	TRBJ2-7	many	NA	TGTGCCAGCAGTTTAAAGCGCGAGCAGTACTTC	CASSLKREQYF
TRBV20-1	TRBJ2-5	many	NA	TGCAGTGTGAGAGATCCAGGGATGGAGACCCAGTACTTC	CSVRDPGMETQYF
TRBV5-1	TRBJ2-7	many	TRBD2	TGCGCCAGCAGCTTGGAACTAGCGGGGGGCTACGAGCAGTACTTC	CASSLELAGGYEQYF
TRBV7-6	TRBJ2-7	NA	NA	TGTGCCAGCAGCTTCCCAGGGATAAACGACCAGTACTTC	CASSFPGINDQYF
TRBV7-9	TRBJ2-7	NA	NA	TGCGCCAGCAGCTTGGGGGAAGTCCCCGTCTACGAGCAGTACTTC	CASSLGEVPVYEQYF
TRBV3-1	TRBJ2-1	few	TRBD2	TGTGCCAGCAGCCAGGCTAGCGGGGGGGCCATCGATGAGCAGTTCTTC	CASSQASGGAIDEQFF
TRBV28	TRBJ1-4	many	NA	TGTGCCAGCAGTTCCCCCGGACAGCTTAATGAAAAACTGTTTTTT	CASSSPGQLNEKLFF
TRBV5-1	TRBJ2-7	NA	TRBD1	TGCGCCAGCAGCCCAAGACAGGGGATGAGCTCCTACGAGCAGTACTTC	CASSPRQGMSSYEQYF
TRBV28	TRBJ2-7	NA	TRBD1	TGTGCCAGCCGACAGGGAATTCGCTACGAGCAGTACTTC	CASRQGIRYEQYF
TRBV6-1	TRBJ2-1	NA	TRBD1	TGTGCCAGCGGACAGGGATACAATGAGCAGTTCTTC	CASGQGYNEQFF
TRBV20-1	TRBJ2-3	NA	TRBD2	TGCAGTGCCCACGGGATAGCGGGGGGCCACACAGATACGCAGTATTTT	CSAHGIAGGHTDTQYF
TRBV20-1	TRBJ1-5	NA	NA	TGCAGTGCTAGAGAAAATCCCTCTCAGCCCCAGCATTTT	CSARENPSQPQHF
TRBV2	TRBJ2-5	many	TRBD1	TGTGCCAGCAGTGGACAGGGGGGTCAAGAGACCCAGTACTTC	CASSGQGGQETQYF
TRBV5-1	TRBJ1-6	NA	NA	TGCGCCAGCAGCAGAGGGTCGCAAGATTCACCCCTCCACTTT	CASSRGSQDSPLHF
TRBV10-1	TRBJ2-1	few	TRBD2	TGCGCCAGCGCCCCCCTGACTAGCGGGGCTTACAATGAGCAGTTCTTC	CASAPLTSGAYNEQFF
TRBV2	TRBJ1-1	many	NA	TGTGCCAGCAGAGGACAGAAAGGGGACACTGAAGCTTTCTTT	CASRGQKGDTEAFF
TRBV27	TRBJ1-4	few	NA	TGTGCCAGCAGTTCAGTATTCCAGGAGGATAATGAAAAACTGTTTTTT	CASSSVFQEDNEKLFF
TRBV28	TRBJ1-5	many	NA	TGTGCCAGCAGGGAGGGGATCGGGCAGCCCCAGCATTTT	CASREGIGQPQHF
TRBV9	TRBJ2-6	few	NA	TGTGCCAGCAGCCCGCACATCTCTGGGGCCAACGTCCTGACTTTC	CASSPHISGANVLTF
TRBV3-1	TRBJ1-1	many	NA	TGTGCCAGCAGCCAAGTTCCGGATGCTGAAGCTTTCTTT	CASSQVPDAEAFF
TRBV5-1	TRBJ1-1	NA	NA	TGCGCCAGCAGCTGGGGTAAGGCCACTGAAGCTTTCTTT	CASSWGKATEAFF
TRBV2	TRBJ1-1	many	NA	TGTGCCAGCAGTGCAGGGGCAGGCACTGAAGCTTTCTTT	CASSAGAGTEAFF
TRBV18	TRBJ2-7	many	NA	TGTGCCAGCTCACCGGACGCAGTCTCCTACGAGCAGTACTTC	CASSPDAVSYEQYF
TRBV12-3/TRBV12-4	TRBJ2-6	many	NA	TGTGCCAGCAGCGTAGCGGGGGCCAACGTCCTGACTTTC	CASSVAGANVLTF
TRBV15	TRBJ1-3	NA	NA	TGTGCCACCAGCAGGAGCCAGGGGAACACCATATATTTT	CATSRSQGNTIYF
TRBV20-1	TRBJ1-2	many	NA	TGCAGTGCCCCATTAGGCTACGCCATGAGCTACACCTTC	CSAPLGYAMSYTF
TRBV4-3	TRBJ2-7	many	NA	TGCGCCAGCAGCCTCACCGGGACCGACAGAAGTTTGTACTTC	CASSLTGTDRSLYF
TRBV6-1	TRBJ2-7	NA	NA	TGTGCCAGCGCGGATACCGGGGGATCCCCCTACGAGCAGTACTTC	CASADTGGSPYEQYF
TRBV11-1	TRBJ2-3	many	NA	TGTGCCAGCAGTCCGGGACCTGGGCGGGATACGCAGTATTTT	CASSPGPGRDTQYF
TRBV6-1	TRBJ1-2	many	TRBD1	TGTGCCAGCAGCCCCGCCGGGGACAGACGCTATGGCTACACCTTC	CASSPAGDRRYGYTF
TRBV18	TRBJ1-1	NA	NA	TGTGCCAGCTCCCTCCGTGTCCTGAGCACTGAAGCTTTCTTT	CASSLRVLSTEAFF
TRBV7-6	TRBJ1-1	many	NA	TGTGCCAGCAGCTTAGTCTGCACCAGGGAGGTGGGGAATACTGAAGCTTTCTTT	CASSLVCTREVGNTEAFF
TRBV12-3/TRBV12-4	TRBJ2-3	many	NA	TGTGCCAGCAGCTTGGGTGGGGGGCTCGATACGCAGTATTTT	CASSLGGGLDTQYF
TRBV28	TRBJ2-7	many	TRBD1	TGTGCCAGCAGTGCCCCCGGGACAGGGTCCTACGAGCAGTACTTC	CASSAPGTGSYEQYF
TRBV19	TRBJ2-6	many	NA	TGTGCCAGTAAGAAGCACTCTGGGGCCAACGTCCTGACTTTC	CASKKHSGANVLTF
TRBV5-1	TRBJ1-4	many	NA	TGCGCCAGCGCGCCGGGTGGGGTAACTAATGAAAAACTGTTTTTT	CASAPGGVTNEKLFF
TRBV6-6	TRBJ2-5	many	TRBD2	TGTGCCAGCAGTTACTCGTCGACTAGCGGGGTCGGAGAGACCCAGTACTTC	CASSYSSTSGVGETQYF
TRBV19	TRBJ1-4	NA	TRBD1	TGTGCCAGTAGTCTTGGACAGGGTGCTAATGAAAAACTGTTTTTT	CASSLGQGANEKLFF
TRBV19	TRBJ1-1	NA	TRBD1	TGTGCCAGTAGTATCGCCGGGACAGCTATTGAAGCTTTCTTT	CASSIAGTAIEAFF
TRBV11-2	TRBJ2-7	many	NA	TGTGCCAGCAGCTTAGATCAAGGGTTCGAGCAGTACTTC	CASSLDQGFEQYF
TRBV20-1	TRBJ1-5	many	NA	TGCAGTGCAAGGACGGCCGGGTACAATCAGCCCCAGCATTTT	CSARTAGYNQPQHF
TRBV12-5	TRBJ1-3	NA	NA	TGTGCTAGTGGGTATACCCCAGAGAAACCTGGAAACACCATATATTTT	CASGYTPEKPGNTIYF
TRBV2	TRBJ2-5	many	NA	TGTGCCAGCAGTGAAAAGGGGACCCAGTACTTC	CASSEKGTQYF
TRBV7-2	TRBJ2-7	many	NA	TGTGCCAGCAGCTTAGCGGGCAGAAAGTACGAGCAGTACTTC	CASSLAGRKYEQYF
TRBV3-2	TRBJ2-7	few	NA	TGTGCCAGCAGCCAAGATGGGTTAGCGGGGGGGCACTCCCACGAGCAGTACTTC	CASSQDGLAGGHSHEQYF
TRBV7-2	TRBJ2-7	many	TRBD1	TGTGCCAGCAGTTCGGACAGGGGGAGGTACGAGCAGTACTTC	CASSSDRGRYEQYF
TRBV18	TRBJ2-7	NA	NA	TGTGCCAGCTCCCAAGGGGGGGAGTACGAGCAGTACTTC	CASSQGGEYEQYF
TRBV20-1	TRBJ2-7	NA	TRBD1	TGCAGTGCTAGAGACGACAGGGTAGACCTGACGGGCTCCTACGAGCAGTACTTC	CSARDDRVDLTGSYEQYF
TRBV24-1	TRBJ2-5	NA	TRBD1	TGTGCCACCAGTAGGACAGGTACTCAAGAGACCCAGTACTTC	CATSRTGTQETQYF
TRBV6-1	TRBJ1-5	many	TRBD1	TGTGCCAGCAGCGACAACCCGGACAGGGTTGGCAATCAGCCCCAGCATTTT	CASSDNPDRVGNQPQHF
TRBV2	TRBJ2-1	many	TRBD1	TGTGCCAGCAGTGTCCCGGACAGGGGTTATAATGAGCAGTTCTTC	CASSVPDRGYNEQFF
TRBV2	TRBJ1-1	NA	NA	TGTGCCAGCAGTGACGGGGGTTACACTGAAGCTTTCTTT	CASSDGGYTEAFF